In its sample, the clone carrying this T cell receptor beta chain was seen a few times. Its antigen is unknown. Per germline, CDR1 SEHNR and CDR2 FQNEAQ (reference sequence). The CDR3 extends over 14 amino acids. V shed 4 bases, J shed 4 bases, and the junction held 3 bases outside the gene matches. The sample is drawn from a study of T cell repertoires in cytomegalovirus infection. Study details: Alongside well-studied HLA-B-restricted CMV epitopes, recently identified HLA-C-restricted CMV epitopes were also used. Evidence of both CMV infection and a matching HLA type came from public TCR beta signatures.

Study-wide findings and caveats: The ex vivo response showed dominance by HLA-C-restricted CMV-specific TCR beta clonotypes. People with CMV and the relevant HLA were identified by cumulative public TCR beta family frequency.

Using its own MiXCR run on the reads, TCRdb lists one record per CDR3 protein. Altogether tens of thousands of distinct CDR3 sequences are present, roughly 20% being singletons, with the ten largest covering more than 25%. The chain combines TRBV7-9 with TRBJ1-4, with TRBD1 matching 7 bases. The TCR comes from a human donor in good health (CMV status not recorded). Some clones in this sample may be carry-over from other donors' samples. Source: CD8+ T cells from cultured PBMCs, taken from culture after CMV antigen stimulation. CDR3 in amino acids: CASSSGQLNEKLFF. CDR3 nucleotide sequence: TGTGCCAGCAGCTCGGGACAGCTTAATGAAAAACTGTTTTTT.